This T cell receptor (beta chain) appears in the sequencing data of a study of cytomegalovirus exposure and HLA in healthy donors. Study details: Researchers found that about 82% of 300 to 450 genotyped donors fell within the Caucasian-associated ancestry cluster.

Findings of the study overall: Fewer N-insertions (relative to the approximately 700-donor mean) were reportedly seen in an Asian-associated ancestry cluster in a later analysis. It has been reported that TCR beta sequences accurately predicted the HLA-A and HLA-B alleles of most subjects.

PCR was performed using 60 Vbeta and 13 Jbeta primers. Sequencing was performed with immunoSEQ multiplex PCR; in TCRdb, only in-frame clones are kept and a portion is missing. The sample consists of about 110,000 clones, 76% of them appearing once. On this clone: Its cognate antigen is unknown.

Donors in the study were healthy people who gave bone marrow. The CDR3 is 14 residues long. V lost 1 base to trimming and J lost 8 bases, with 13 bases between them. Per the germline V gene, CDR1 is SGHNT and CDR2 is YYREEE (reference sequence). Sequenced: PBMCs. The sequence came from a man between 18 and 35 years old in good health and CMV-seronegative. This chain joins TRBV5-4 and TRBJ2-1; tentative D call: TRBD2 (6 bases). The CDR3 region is CASSLRRGQDEQFF. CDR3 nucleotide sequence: TGTGCCAGCAGCTTGAGGCGGGGCCAGGATGAGCAGTTCTTC. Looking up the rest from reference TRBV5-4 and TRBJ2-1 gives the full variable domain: ETGVTQSPTHLIKTRGQQVTLRCSSQSGHNTVSWYQQALGQGPQFIFQYYREEENGRGNFPPRFSGLQFPNYSSELNVNALELDDSALYLCASSLRRGQDEQFFGPGTRLTVL.